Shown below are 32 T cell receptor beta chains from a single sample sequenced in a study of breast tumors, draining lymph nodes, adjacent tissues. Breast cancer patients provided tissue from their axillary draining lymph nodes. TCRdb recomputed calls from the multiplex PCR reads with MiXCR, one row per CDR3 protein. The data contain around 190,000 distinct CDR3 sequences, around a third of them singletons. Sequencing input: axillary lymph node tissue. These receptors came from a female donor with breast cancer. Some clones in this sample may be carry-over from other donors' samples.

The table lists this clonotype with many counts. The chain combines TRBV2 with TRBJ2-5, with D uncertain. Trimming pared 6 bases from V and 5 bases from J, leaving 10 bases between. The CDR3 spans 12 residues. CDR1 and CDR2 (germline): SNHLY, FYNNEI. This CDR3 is CASSAEMETQYF. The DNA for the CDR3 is TGTGCCAGCAGCGCTGAGATGGAGACCCAGTACTTC.

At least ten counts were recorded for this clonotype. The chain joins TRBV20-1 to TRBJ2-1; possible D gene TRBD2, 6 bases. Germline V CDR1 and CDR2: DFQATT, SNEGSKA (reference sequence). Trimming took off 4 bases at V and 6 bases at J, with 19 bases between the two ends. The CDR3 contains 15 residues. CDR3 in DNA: TGCAGTGCTAATCCCTTGGCACGGCGGGGCAATGAGCAGTTCTTC. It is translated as CSANPLARRGNEQFF.

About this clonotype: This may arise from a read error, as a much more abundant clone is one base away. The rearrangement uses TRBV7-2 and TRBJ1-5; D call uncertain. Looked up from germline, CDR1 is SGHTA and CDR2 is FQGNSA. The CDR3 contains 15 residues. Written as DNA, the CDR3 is TGTGCCAGCAGTGAGCGAGGTAATAGCAATCAGCCCCGGCATTTT. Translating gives CASSERGNSNQPRHF.

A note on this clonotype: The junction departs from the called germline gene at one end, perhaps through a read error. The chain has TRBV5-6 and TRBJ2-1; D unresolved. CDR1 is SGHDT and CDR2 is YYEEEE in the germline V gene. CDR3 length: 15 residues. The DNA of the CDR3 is TGTGCCAGCAGCTTGGGCCGAAATCCCTACAATGAGCCGTTCTTC. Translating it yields CASSLGRNPYNEPFF. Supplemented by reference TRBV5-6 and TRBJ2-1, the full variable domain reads DAGVTQSPTHLIKTRGQQVTLRCSPKSGHDTVSWYQQALGQGPQFIFQYYEEEERQRGNFPDRFSGHQFPNYSSELNVNALLLGDSALYLCASSLGRNPYNEPFFGPGTRLTVL.

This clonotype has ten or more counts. CDR3 DNA sequence: TGCGCCAGCAGCCAGCCACAGGGACGGGAGCAGTACTTC. Amino acids: CASSQPQGREQYF. The chain links TRBV4-1 to TRBJ2-7; TRBD1 might be the D (6 bases). Looked up from germline, CDR1 is MGHRA and CDR2 is YSYEKL. Trimming removed 3 bases from V and 7 bases from J, with 13 bases in between. The CDR3 runs to 13 residues.

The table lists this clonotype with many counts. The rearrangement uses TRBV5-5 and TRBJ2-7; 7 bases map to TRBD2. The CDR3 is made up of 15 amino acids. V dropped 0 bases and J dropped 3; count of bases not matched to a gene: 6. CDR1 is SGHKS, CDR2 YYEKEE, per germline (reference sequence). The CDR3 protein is CASSLEAGGYYEQYF. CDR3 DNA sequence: TGTGCCAGCAGCTTGGAAGCCGGGGGGTACTACGAGCAGTACTTC.

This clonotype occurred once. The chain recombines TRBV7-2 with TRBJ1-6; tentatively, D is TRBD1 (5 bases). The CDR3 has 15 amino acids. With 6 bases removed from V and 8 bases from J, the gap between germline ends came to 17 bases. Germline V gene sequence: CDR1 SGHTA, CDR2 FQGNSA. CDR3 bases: TGTGCCAGCAGGTGGCACGGGGGAGTGGATTCACCCCTCCACTTT. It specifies CASRWHGGVDSPLHF.

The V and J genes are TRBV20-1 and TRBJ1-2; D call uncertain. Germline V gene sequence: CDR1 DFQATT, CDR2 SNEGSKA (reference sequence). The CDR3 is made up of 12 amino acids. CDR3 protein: CSSETDSYGYTF. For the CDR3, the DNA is TGCAGCTCCGAAACAGACTCCTATGGCTACACCTTC.

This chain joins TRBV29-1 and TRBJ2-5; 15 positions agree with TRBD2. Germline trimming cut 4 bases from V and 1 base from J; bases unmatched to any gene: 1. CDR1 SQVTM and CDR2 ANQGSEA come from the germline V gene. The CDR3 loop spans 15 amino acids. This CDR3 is CSVGTSGRVQETQYF. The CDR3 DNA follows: TGCAGCGTTGGGACTAGCGGGAGGGTCCAAGAGACCCAGTACTTC.

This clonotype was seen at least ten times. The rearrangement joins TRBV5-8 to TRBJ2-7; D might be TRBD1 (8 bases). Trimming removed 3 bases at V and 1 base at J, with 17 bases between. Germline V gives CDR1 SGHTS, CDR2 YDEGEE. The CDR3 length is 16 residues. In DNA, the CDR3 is TGTGCCAGCAGCTCTCCAGACAGGGGACTATCCTACGAGCAGTACTTC. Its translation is CASSSPDRGLSYEQYF.

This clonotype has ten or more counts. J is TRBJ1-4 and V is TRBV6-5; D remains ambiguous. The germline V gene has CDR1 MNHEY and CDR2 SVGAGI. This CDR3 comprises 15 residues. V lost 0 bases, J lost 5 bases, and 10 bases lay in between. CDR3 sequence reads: CASSYSEQSNEKLFF. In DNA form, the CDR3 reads TGTGCCAGCAGTTACTCGGAACAATCCAATGAAAAACTGTTTTTT.

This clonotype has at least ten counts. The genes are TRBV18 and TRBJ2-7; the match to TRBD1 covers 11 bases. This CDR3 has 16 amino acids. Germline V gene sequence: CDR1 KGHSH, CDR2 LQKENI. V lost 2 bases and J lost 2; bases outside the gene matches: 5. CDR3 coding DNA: TGTGCCAGCTCACCAAACCCGGGACAGGGGGCCTACGAGCAGTACTTC. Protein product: CASSPNPGQGAYEQYF. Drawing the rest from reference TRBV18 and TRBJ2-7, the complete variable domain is NAGVMQNPRHLVRRRGQEARLRCSPMKGHSHVYWYRQLPEEGLKFMVYLQKENIIDESGMPKERFSAEFPKEGPSILRIQQVVRGDSAAYFCASSPNPGQGAYEQYFGPGTRLTVT.

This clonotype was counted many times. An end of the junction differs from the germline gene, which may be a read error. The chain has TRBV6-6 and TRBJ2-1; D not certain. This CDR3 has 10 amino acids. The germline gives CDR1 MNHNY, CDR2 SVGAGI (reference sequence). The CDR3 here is CASSEAVPVF. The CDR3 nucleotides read TGTGCCAGCAGTGAGGCAGTCCCGGTCTTC.

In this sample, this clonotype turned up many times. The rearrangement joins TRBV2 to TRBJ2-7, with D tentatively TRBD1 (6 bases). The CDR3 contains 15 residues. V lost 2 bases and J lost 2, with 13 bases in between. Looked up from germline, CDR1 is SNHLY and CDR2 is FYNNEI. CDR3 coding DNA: TGTGCCAGCAGTGAACAGGGGTCACTAGCCTACGAGCAGTACTTC. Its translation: CASSEQGSLAYEQYF.

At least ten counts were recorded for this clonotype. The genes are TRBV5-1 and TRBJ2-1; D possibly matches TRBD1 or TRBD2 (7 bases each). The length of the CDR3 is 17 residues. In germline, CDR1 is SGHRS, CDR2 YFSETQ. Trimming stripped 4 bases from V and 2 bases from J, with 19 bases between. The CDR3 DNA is TGCGCCAGCAGCCCCCAAGGGGGGGGGACAGCCTACAATGAGCAGTTCTTC. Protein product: CASSPQGGGTAYNEQFF.

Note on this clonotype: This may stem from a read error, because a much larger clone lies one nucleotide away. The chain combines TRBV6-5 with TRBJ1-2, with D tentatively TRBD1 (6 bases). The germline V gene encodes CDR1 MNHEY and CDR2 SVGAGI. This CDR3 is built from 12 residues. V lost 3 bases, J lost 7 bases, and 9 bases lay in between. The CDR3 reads CASSYLGGGYTF. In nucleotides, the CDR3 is TGTGCCAGCAGTTATTTAGGGGGTGGCTACACCTTC.

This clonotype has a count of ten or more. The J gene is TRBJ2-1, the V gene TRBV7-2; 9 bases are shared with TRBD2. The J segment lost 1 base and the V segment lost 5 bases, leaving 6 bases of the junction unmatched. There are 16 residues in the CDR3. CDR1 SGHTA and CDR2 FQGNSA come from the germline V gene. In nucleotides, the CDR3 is TGTGCCAGCAGCCAAAGACTAGCGGATTCCTACAATGAGCAGTTCTTC. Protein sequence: CASSQRLADSYNEQFF.

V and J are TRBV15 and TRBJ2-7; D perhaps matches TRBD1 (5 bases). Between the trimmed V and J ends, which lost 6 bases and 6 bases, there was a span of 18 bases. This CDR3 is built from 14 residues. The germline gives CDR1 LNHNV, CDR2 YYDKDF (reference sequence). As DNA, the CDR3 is TGTGCCACCAGAGATCGGACACCGCTGGGCGAGCAGTACTTC. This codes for CATRDRTPLGEQYF.

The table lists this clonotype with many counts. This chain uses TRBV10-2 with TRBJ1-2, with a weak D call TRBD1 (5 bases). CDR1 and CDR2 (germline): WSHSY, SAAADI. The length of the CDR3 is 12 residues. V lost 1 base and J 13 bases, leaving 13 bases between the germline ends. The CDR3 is CASSELESGGTF. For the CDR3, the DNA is TGCGCCAGCAGTGAGTTGGAGTCCGGGGGCACCTTC.

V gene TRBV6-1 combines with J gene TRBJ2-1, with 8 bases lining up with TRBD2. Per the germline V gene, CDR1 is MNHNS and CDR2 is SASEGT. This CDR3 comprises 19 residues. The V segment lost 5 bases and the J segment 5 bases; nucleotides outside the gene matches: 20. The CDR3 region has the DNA TGTGCCAGCAGTCCTGTCCGGACTCGGGAGGGTAGCAGACACAATGAGCAGTTCTTC. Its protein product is CASSPVRTREGSRHNEQFF.

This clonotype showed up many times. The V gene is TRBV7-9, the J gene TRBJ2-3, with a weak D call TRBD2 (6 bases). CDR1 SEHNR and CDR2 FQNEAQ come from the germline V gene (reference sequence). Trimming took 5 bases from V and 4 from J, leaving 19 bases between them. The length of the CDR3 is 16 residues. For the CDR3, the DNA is TGTGCCAGCAGCCGGGGGTGGGCGGGGAGCGCAGATACGCAGTATTTT. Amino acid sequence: CASSRGWAGSADTQYF.

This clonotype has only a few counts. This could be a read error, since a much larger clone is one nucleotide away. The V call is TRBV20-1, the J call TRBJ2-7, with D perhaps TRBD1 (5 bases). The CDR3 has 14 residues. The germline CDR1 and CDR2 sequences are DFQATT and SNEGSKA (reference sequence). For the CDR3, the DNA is TGCAGTGCTTCTGGGGCGACAGTCTCCTCCGAGCAGTACTTC. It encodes CSASGATVSSEQYF.

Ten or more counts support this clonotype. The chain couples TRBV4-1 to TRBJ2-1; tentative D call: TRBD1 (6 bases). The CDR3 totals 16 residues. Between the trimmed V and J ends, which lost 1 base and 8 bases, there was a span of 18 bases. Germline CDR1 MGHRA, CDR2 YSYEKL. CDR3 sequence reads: CASSQVPHHEGDEQFF. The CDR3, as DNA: TGCGCCAGCAGCCAAGTACCCCACCACGAGGGGGATGAGCAGTTCTTC.

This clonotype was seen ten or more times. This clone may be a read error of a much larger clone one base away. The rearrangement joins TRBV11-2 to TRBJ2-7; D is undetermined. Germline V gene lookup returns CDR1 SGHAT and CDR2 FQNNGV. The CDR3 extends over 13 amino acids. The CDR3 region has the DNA TGTGCCAGCAGCTTAGGCCTCTCCTCCGAGCAGTACTTC. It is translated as CASSLGLSSEQYF.

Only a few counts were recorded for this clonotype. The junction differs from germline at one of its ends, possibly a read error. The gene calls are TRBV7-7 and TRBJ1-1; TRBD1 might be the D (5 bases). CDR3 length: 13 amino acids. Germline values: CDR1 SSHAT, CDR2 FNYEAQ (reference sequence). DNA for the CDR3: TGTGCTAGCAGCGCGACAGCGAACACTGAAGCTTTCTTT. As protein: CASSATANTEAFF.

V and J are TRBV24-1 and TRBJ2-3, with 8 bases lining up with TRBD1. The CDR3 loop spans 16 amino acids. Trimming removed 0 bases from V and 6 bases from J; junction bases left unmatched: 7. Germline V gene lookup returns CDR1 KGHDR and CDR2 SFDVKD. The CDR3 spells CATSDLRAGGEDTQYF. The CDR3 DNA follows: TGTGCCACCAGTGATTTGCGGGCAGGGGGCGAGGATACGCAGTATTTT.

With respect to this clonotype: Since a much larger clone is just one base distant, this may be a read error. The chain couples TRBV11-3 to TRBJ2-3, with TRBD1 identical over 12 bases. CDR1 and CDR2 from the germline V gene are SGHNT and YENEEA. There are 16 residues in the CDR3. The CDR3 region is CASSPWDRGHQDMQYF. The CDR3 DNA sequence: TGTGCCAGCAGCCCATGGGACAGGGGGCATCAAGATATGCAGTATTTT.

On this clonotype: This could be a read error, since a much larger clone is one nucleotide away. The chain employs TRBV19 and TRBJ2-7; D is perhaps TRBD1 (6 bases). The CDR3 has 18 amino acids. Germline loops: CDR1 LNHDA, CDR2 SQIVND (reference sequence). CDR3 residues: CASSRTRQVVSDSHEQYF. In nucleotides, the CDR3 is TGTGCCAGTAGCCGAACCCGACAGGTCGTTTCAGACTCCCACGAGCAGTACTTC.

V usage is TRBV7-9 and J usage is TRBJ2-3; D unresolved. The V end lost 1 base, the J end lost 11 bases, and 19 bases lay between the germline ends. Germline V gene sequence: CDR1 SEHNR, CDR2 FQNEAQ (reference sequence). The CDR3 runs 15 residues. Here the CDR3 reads CASSLVATKGDEQYF. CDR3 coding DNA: TGTGCCAGCAGCTTAGTCGCGACAAAGGGCGATGAGCAGTATTTT.

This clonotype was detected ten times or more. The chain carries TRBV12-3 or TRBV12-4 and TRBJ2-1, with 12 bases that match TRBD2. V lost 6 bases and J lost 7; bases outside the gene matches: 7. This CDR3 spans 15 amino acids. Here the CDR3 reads CASRPSGRVLNEQFF. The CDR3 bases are TGTGCCAGCAGACCTAGCGGGAGGGTTCTTAATGAGCAGTTCTTC.

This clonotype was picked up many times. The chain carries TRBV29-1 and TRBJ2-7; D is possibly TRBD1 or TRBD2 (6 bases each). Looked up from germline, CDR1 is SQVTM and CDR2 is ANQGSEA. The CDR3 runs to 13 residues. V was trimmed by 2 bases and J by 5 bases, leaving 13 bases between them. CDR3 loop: CSVEPRDKDEQYF. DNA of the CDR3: TGCAGCGTTGAACCGCGGGACAAAGACGAGCAGTACTTC.

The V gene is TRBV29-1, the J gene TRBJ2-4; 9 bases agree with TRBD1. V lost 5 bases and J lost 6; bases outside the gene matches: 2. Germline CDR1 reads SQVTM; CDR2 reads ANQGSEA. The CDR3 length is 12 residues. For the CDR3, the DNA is TGCAGCGTTAGACAGGGGGGAAACATTCAGTACTTC. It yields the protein CSVRQGGNIQYF.